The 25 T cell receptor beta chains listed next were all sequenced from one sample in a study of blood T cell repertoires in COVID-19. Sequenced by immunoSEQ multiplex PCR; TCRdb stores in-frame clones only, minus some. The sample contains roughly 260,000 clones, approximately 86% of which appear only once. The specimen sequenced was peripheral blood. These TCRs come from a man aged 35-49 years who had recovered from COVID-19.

CDR3 in amino acids: CAWMTSGIREQFF. The DNA of the CDR3 is TGTGCCTGGATGACTAGCGGGATCCGTGAGCAGTTCTTC. The chain joins TRBV30 to TRBJ2-1; 11 bases match TRBD2. Germline lookup yields CDR1 GTSNPN and CDR2 SVGIG (reference sequence). CDR3 size: 13 residues. V was clipped by 4 bases and J by 9 bases; unmatched bases: 5.

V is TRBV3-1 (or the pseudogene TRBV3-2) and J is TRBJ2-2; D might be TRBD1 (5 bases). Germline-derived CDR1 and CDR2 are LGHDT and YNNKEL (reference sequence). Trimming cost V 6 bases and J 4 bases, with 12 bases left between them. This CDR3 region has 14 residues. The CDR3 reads CASRDSSATGELFF. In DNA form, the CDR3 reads TGTGCCAGCAGAGACAGTTCCGCCACCGGGGAGCTGTTTTTT.

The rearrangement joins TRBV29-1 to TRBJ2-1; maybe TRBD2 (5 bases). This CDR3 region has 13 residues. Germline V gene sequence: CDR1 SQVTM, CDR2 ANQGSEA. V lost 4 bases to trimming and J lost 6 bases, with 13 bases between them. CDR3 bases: TGCAGCGTTGGCGGGTGGGTTGGCAATGAGCAGTTCTTC. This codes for CSVGGWVGNEQFF.

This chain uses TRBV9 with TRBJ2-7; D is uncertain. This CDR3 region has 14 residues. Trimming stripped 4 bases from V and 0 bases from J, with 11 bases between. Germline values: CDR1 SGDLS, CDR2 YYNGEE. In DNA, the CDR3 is TGTGCCAGCAGCCCTCGACTGAGCTCCTACGAGCAGTACTTC. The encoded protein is CASSPRLSSYEQYF. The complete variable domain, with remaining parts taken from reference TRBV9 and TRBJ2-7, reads DSGVTQTPKHLITATGQRVTLRCSPRSGDLSVYWYQQSLDQGLQFLIQYYNGEERAKGNILERFSAQQFPDLHSELNLSSLELGDSALYFCASSPRLSSYEQYFGPGTRLTVT.

The CDR3 is CASSYRPGQAYNEQFF. The CDR3 coding sequence is TGTGCCAGCAGTTATCGGCCGGGACAGGCGTACAATGAGCAGTTCTTC. The chain carries TRBV6-5 and TRBJ2-1; 8 nucleotides line up with TRBD1. The germline CDR1 and CDR2 sequences are MNHEY and SVGAGI. Losses at the gene ends were 3 bases for V and 4 bases for J; bases not matched to a gene: 8. This CDR3 contains 16 residues.

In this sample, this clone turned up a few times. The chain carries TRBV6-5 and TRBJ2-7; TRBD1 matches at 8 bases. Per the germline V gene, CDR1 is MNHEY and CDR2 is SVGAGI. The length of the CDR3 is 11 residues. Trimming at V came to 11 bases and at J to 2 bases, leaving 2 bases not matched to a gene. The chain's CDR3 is CAAQGAYEQYF. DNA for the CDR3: TGTGCCGCACAGGGGGCCTACGAGCAGTACTTC.

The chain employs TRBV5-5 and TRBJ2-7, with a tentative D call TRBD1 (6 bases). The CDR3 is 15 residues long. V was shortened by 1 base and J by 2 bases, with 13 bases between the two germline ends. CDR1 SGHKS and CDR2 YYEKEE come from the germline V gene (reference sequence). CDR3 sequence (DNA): TGTGCCAGCAGCTTGCGAGCAGGGGATCCCTACGAGCAGTACTTC. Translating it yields CASSLRAGDPYEQYF. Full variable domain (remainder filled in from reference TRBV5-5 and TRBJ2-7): DAGVTQSPTHLIKTRGQQVTLRCSPISGHKSVSWYQQVLGQGPQFIFQYYEKEERGRGNFPDRFSARQFPNYSSELNVNALLLGDSALYLCASSLRAGDPYEQYFGPGTRLTVT.

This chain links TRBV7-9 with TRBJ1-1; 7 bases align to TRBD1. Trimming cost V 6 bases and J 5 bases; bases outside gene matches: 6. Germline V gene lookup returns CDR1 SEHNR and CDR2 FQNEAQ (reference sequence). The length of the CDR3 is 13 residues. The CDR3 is CASRSTGDTEAFF. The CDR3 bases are TGTGCCAGCAGATCCACAGGGGATACTGAAGCTTTCTTT.

The CDR3 DNA is TGCGCCAGCAGCCTCTCCCCCCGGGGGGCGAGCACTGAAGCTTTCTTT. Translating gives CASSLSPRGASTEAFF. This chain connects TRBV5-1 to TRBJ1-1, with D tentatively TRBD1 (6 bases). Trimming stripped 4 bases from V and 4 bases from J, with 20 bases between. Per germline, CDR1 SGHRS and CDR2 YFSETQ. The CDR3 loop spans 16 amino acids.

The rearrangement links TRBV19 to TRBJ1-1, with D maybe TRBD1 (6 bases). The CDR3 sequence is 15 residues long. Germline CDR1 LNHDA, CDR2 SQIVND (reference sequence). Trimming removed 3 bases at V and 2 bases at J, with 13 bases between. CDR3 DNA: TGTGCCAGTAGTATTGGTACAGGGCACAACACTGAAGCTTTCTTT. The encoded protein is CASSIGTGHNTEAFF.

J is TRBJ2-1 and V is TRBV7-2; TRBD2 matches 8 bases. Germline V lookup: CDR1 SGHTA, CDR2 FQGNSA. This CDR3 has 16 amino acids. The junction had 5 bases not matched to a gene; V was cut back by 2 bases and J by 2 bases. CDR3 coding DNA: TGTGCCAGCAGCTTATTCGTCGGGGGGGCCTACAATGAGCAGTTCTTC. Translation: CASSLFVGGAYNEQFF.

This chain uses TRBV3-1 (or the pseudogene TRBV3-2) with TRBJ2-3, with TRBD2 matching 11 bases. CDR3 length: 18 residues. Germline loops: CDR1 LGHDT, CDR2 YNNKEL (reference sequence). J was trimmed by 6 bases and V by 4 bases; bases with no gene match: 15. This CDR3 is CASSPYSSGGHMPDTQYF. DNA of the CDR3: TGTGCCAGCAGCCCTTACTCTAGCGGGGGGCACATGCCTGATACGCAGTATTTT.

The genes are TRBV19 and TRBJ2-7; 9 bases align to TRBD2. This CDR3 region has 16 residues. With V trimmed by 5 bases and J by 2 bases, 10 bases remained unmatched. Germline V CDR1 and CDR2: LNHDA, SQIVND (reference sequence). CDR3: CASSPPGLAIPYEQYF. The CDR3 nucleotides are TGTGCCAGTAGTCCGCCCGGACTAGCGATCCCCTACGAGCAGTACTTC.

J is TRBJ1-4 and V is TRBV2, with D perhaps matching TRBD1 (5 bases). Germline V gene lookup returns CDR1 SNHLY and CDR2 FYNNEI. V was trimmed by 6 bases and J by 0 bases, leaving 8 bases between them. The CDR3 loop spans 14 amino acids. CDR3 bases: TGTGCCAGCAGGGAGACAGCAACTAATGAAAAACTGTTTTTT. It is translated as CASRETATNEKLFF. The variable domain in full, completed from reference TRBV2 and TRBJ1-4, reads EPEVTQTPSHQVTQMGQEVILRCVPISNHLYFYWYRQILGQKVEFLVSFYNNEISEKSEIFDDQFSVERPDGSNFTLKIRSTKLEDSAMYFCASRETATNEKLFFGSGTQLSVL.

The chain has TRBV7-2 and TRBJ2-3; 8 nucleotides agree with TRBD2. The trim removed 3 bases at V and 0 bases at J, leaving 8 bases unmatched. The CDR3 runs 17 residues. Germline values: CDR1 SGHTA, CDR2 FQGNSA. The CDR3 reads CASSFSASGRSTDTQYF. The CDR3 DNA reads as TGTGCCAGCAGCTTTTCGGCTAGCGGGCGTAGCACAGATACGCAGTATTTT.

The CDR3 spells CASSPGNGRGGYGYTF. DNA for the CDR3: TGTGCCAGCAGCCCCGGTAATGGCCGGGGGGGCTATGGCTACACCTTC. J is TRBJ1-2 and V is TRBV5-6; maybe TRBD1 (5 bases). V lost 4 bases and J 4 bases, leaving 20 bases between the germline ends. The V gene's germline CDR1 is SGHDT and CDR2 YYEEEE. The CDR3 is 16 amino acids.

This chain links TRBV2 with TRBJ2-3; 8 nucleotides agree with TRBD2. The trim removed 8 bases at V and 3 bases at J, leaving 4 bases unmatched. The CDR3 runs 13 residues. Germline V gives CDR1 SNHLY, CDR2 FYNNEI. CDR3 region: CASSREGTDTQYF. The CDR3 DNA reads TGTGCCAGCTCCCGGGAGGGAACAGATACGCAGTATTTT.

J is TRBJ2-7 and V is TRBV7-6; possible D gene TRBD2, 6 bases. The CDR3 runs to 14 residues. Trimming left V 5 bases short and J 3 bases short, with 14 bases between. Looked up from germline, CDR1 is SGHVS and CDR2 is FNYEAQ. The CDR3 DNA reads TGTGCCAGCAGCCGCGGGGCGGGGCGCTACGAGCAGTACTTC. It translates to CASSRGAGRYEQYF. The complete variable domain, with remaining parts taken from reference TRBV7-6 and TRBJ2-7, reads GAGVSQSPRYKVTKRGQDVALRCDPISGHVSLYWYRQALGQGPEFLTYFNYEAQQDKSGLPNDRFSAERPEGSISTLTIQRTEQRDSAMYRCASSRGAGRYEQYFGPGTRLTVT.

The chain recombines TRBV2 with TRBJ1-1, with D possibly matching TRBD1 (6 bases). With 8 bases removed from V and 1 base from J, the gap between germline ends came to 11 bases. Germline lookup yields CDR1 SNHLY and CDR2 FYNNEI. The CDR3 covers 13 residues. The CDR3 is CASLQGSNTEAFF. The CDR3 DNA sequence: TGTGCCAGCTTACAGGGCTCGAACACTGAAGCTTTCTTT.

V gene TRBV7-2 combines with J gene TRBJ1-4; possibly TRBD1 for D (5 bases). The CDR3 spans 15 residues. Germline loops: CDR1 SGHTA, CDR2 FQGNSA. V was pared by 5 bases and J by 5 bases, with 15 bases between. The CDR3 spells CASSVAGRENEKLFF. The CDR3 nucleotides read TGTGCCAGCAGCGTTGCAGGGAGGGAAAATGAAAAACTGTTTTTT.

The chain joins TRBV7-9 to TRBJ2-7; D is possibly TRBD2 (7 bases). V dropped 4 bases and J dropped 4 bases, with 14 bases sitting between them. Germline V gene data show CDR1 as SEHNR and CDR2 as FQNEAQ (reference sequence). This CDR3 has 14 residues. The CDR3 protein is CASSSRGGGYEQYF. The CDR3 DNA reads TGTGCCAGCAGCTCCAGGGGCGGGGGTTACGAGCAGTACTTC.

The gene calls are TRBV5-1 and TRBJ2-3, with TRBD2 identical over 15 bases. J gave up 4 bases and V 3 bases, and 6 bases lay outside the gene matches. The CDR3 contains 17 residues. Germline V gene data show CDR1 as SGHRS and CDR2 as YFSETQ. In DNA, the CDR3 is TGCGCCAGCAGCTCTTGGACTAGCGGGGGGGCCTCAGATACGCAGTATTTT. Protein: CASSSWTSGGASDTQYF.

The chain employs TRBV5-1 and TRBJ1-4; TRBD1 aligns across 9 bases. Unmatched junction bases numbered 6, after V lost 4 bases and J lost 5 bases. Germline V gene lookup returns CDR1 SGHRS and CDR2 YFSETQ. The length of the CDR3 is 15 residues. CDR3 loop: CASSPAGTGNEKLFF. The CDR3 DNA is TGCGCCAGCAGCCCGGCCGGGACAGGGAATGAAAAACTGTTTTTT.

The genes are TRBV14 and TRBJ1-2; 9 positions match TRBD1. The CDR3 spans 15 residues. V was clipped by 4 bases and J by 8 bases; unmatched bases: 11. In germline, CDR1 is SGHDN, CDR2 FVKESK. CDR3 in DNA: TGTGCCAGCAGCCCCCGGACAGGGGAGCGCAAGGGCTACACCTTC. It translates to CASSPRTGERKGYTF.

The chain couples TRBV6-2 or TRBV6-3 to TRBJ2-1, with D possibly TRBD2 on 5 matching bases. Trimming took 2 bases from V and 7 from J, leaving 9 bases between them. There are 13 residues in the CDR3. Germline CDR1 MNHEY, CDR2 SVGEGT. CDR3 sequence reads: CASSYGPGNEQFF. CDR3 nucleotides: TGTGCCAGCAGTTACGGCCCGGGGAATGAGCAGTTCTTC.